The sequence of this TCR beta chain was determined in a study of molecular identifiers for immune sequencing clone quantification. For naive CD8 T cells, sorting used the CD8+CD4-CCR7+CD45RA+ phenotype. As previously described, bulk TCR libraries were made using listed TCR primers. TCRdb processed the PCR reads anew with MiXCR; each CDR3 protein has one entry. The sample includes about 320,000 distinct CDR3 sequences, 20% to 25% of them seen just once. Many counts were recorded for this clonotype. This sequence originates from a human donor in good health. Some libraries in this study had Jurkat cell RNA spiked in. Sequencing used naive CD8+ T cells from blood, with Jurkat cell RNA spiked in. Documented subset: FACS-sorted CD8+CD4-CCR7+CD45RA+ naive T cells.

Here the CDR3 DNA reads TGTGCCAGCAGCTCCGGACTAGCGGGAGGGCCCGGTTGGCAGTACTTC. It codes for CASSSGLAGGPGWQYF. This chain uses TRBV13 with TRBJ2-7, with 15 bases identical to TRBD2. The junction had 10 bases not matched to a gene; V was cut back by 4 bases and J by 9 bases. The germline CDR1 and CDR2 sequences are PRHDT and FYEKMQ (reference sequence). The CDR3 contains 16 residues.